Presented here are 7 T cell receptor beta chains from one specimen sequenced in a study of cytomegalovirus exposure and HLA in healthy donors. The primer mix had 60 Vbeta and 13 Jbeta primers. The table came from immunoSEQ multiplex PCR; TCRdb's copy has only in-frame clones and leaves some out. The data show 150,000 to 200,000 clones, 78% seen once. The sample taken for sequencing was PBMCs. These TCRs come from a woman younger than 45 in good health and CMV-seropositive.

This clone was seen more than once but under ten times. This sequence joins TRBV2 and TRBJ1-5, with 8 positions matching TRBD1. The length of the CDR3 is 16 residues. Germline assignment: CDR1 SNHLY and CDR2 FYNNEI. The trim removed 7 bases at V and 2 bases at J, leaving 10 bases unmatched. The DNA for the CDR3 is TGTGCCAGCAATGATGGACAGGGCGGGGGCAATCAGCCCCAGCATTTT. This codes for CASNDGQGGGNQPQHF.

The J gene is TRBJ1-3, the V gene TRBV14; TRBD1 is a possible D gene (6 bases). The CDR3 sequence is 14 residues long. The germline V and J ends were trimmed by 8 bases and 0 bases, with 11 bases remaining between them. CDR1 and CDR2 from the germline V gene are SGHDN and FVKESK. CDR3 nucleotides: TGTGCCAGCTCGAAACAGGGCTCTGGAAACACCATATATTTT. Amino acids: CASSKQGSGNTIYF.

The V gene is TRBV14, the J gene TRBJ1-1, with D uncertain. Deletions cut 0 bases from V and 1 base from J, with 9 bases between. The CDR3 is made up of 15 amino acids. Germline CDR1 is SGHDN and CDR2 is FVKESK. The CDR3 region has the DNA TGTGCCAGCAGCCAAGAAGCGCTGGGGAACACTGAAGCTTTCTTT. This encodes CASSQEALGNTEAFF.

Notes on this clone: At one of its ends the junction is not consistent with the germline gene, which may arise from a read error. The chain uses TRBV7-9 and TRBJ2-7; D gene ambiguous. The CDR3 length is 16 residues. Looked up from germline, CDR1 is SEHNR and CDR2 is FQNEAQ (reference sequence). CDR3 sequence reads: CSSSLEASSNPYEQYF. CDR3 sequence (DNA): TGTTCCAGCAGTCTAGAAGCCAGCTCCAACCCCTACGAGCAGTACTTC. The entire variable domain, with the rest obtained from reference TRBV7-9 and TRBJ2-7, is as follows: DTGVSQNPRHKITKRGQNVTFRCDPISEHNRLYWYRQTLGQGPEFLTYFQNEAQLEKSRLLSDRFSAERPKGSFSTLEIQRTEQGDSAMYLCSSSLEASSNPYEQYFGPGTRLTVT.

This clone was found once. This chain links TRBV11-2 with TRBJ2-7; 8 bases align to TRBD2. The trim removed 6 bases at V and 5 bases at J, leaving 6 bases unmatched. Germline assignment: CDR1 SGHAT and CDR2 FQNNGV. CDR3 size: 13 residues. CDR3 loop: CASSDGTRNEQYF. The CDR3 DNA is TGTGCCAGCAGTGATGGGACTAGGAACGAGCAGTACTTC.

The J gene is TRBJ2-2, the V gene TRBV11-3, with D possibly TRBD2 on 5 matching bases. CDR1 is SGHNT, CDR2 YENEEA, per germline. Trimming left V 0 bases short and J 1 base short, with 9 bases between. The CDR3 contains 16 residues. The chain's CDR3 is CASSLDRGRNTGELFF. The CDR3 DNA reads as TGTGCCAGCAGCTTAGACCGGGGAAGGAACACCGGGGAGCTGTTTTTT.

The chain has TRBV27 and TRBJ1-5; TRBD1 matches 9 bases. The CDR3 totals 15 residues. Germline CDR1 reads MNHEY; CDR2 reads SMNVEV (reference sequence). The J segment lost 2 bases and the V segment lost 3 bases, leaving 2 bases of the junction unmatched. CDR3 in DNA: TGTGCCAGCAGTTTGAGGACAGGGGGCAATCAGCCCCAGCATTTT. It translates to CASSLRTGGNQPQHF.